The T cell receptor (beta chain) described here comes from a study of cytomegalovirus exposure and HLA in healthy donors. The study, taken as a whole, reports: Researchers catalogued under 200 TCR beta chains as cytomegalovirus-associated.

J was trimmed by 7 bases and V by 2 bases; bases with no gene match: 6. This CDR3 spans 15 amino acids. Germline V gene sequence: CDR1 SGHNT, CDR2 YYREEE (reference sequence). The PCR contained 60 Vbeta and 13 Jbeta primers. Sequencing used immunoSEQ multiplex PCR; TCRdb keeps in-frame clones, though not all of them. The repertoire holds some 98,000 clones, with over 8% as singletons. Concerning this clone itself: The target antigen is unknown.

Source material: PBMCs. The V gene is TRBV5-4, the J gene TRBJ2-2; 9 bases line up with TRBD1. This receptor was obtained from a man in his fifties or sixties in good health and CMV-seropositive. The CDR3 spells CASSFRTGEIGELFF. CDR3 nucleotides: TGTGCCAGCAGCTTCAGGACAGGGGAAATCGGGGAGCTGTTTTTT.